The clone carrying this T cell receptor (beta chain) has just one count. The entry originates in a study of T-cell reconstitution after alpha-beta-depleted transplantation in children. TCRbeta library construction was performed incorporating unique molecular identifiers. Each CDR3 protein is one row after TCRdb ran MiXCR on the PCR reads. This table holds a few hundred thousand distinct CDR3 sequences, 8% to 10% found once. CDR1 is ENHRY and CDR2 is SYGVKD in the germline V gene. The CDR3 consists of 14 residues. V shed 3 bases and J 3 bases; nucleotides not matched to a gene: 2. This clonotype was sampled from a human donor who donated a stem cell graft to a child with acute lymphoblastic leukemia. The chain is built from TRBV10-3 and TRBJ2-5, with TRBD1 matching over 9 bases. Sequencing used PBMCs from the stem cell graft donor, obtained from the stem cell graft. In nucleotides, the CDR3 is TGTGCCATCAGTGAACAGGGGGCGAAAGAGACCCAGTACTTC. It translates to CAISEQGAKETQYF.